Shown below are 8 T cell receptor beta chains from a single sample sequenced in a study of cytomegalovirus exposure and HLA in healthy donors. Primers included in the PCR were 60 Vbeta and 13 Jbeta primers. This table comes from immunoSEQ multiplex PCR, and its TCRdb copy is limited to in-frame clones, with some not included. Here the sample table reports some 46,000 clones. Source material: PBMCs. The source is a male donor in good health and CMV-seronegative.

The chain has TRBV2 and TRBJ2-5; 9 bases line up with TRBD1. Germline V gene lookup returns CDR1 SNHLY and CDR2 FYNNEI. The CDR3 extends over 13 amino acids. With 8 bases clipped from V and 5 bases from J, the junction kept 6 bases outside the gene matches. DNA of the CDR3: TGTGCCAGCGGGGGACAGGGAGAGGAGACCCAGTACTTC. This gives the protein CASGGQGEETQYF.

The V and J genes are TRBV6-1 and TRBJ1-1; no firm D call. Germline loops: CDR1 MNHNS, CDR2 SASEGT. This CDR3 comprises 11 residues. V was shortened by 2 bases and J by 8 bases, with 6 bases between the two germline ends. CDR3 loop: CASSEPFEAFF. CDR3 sequence (DNA): TGTGCCAGCAGTGAACCTTTCGAAGCTTTCTTT.

V usage is TRBV11-2 and J usage is TRBJ2-7, with 8 bases lining up with TRBD1. Losses at the gene ends were 0 bases for V and 2 bases for J; bases not matched to a gene: 3. This CDR3 has 15 residues. The germline V gene has CDR1 SGHAT and CDR2 FQNNGV. The CDR3 sequence is CASSLEETGAYEQYF. For the CDR3, the DNA is TGTGCCAGCAGCTTAGAAGAGACAGGGGCCTACGAGCAGTACTTC.

The rearrangement uses TRBV30 and TRBJ1-1, with 10 positions matching TRBD1. Germline loops: CDR1 GTSNPN, CDR2 SVGIG (reference sequence). J gave up 3 bases and V 5 bases, and 9 bases lay outside the gene matches. This CDR3 region has 15 residues. The CDR3 is CAWFSTGGWDTEAFF. As DNA, the CDR3 is TGTGCCTGGTTCTCGACAGGGGGCTGGGACACTGAAGCTTTCTTT.

The chain carries TRBV28 and TRBJ2-3; D uncertain. This CDR3 region has 14 residues. Trimming took off 4 bases at V and 2 bases at J, with 10 bases between the two ends. The germline V gene has CDR1 MDHEN and CDR2 SYDVKM. In DNA form, the CDR3 reads TGTGCCAGCAGTTCGGGTAGCCCCACAGATACGCAGTATTTT. This translates into CASSSGSPTDTQYF.

The genes are TRBV6-5 and TRBJ1-1, with 7 bases lining up with TRBD1. Germline V CDR1 and CDR2: MNHEY, SVGAGI. After removal of 2 bases from V and 10 bases from J, the junction contained 10 bases not matched to a gene. The CDR3 loop spans 14 amino acids. CDR3 nucleotides: TGTGCCAGCAGTTACGGAAACAGGGGACTCGGAGCTTTCTTT. As protein: CASSYGNRGLGAFF.

The CDR3 here is CATKQGLGNQPQHF. The CDR3 nucleotides read TGTGCCACCAAACAGGGCCTGGGCAATCAGCCCCAGCATTTT. This chain links TRBV14 with TRBJ1-5; D may be TRBD1 (6 bases). The CDR3 is made up of 14 amino acids. The germline CDR1 and CDR2 sequences are SGHDN and FVKESK. The germline V and J ends were trimmed by 10 bases and 2 bases, with 15 bases remaining between them.

The CDR3 protein is CASSEFKADRGLFF. In DNA form, the CDR3 reads TGTGCCAGCAGTGAATTCAAGGCGGACAGGGGGCTTTTCTTC. The chain combines TRBV2 with TRBJ2-1, with 11 nucleotides matching TRBD1. V gave up 2 bases and J gave up 16 bases; unmatched junction bases: 10. Per germline, CDR1 SNHLY and CDR2 FYNNEI. This CDR3 has 14 amino acids.